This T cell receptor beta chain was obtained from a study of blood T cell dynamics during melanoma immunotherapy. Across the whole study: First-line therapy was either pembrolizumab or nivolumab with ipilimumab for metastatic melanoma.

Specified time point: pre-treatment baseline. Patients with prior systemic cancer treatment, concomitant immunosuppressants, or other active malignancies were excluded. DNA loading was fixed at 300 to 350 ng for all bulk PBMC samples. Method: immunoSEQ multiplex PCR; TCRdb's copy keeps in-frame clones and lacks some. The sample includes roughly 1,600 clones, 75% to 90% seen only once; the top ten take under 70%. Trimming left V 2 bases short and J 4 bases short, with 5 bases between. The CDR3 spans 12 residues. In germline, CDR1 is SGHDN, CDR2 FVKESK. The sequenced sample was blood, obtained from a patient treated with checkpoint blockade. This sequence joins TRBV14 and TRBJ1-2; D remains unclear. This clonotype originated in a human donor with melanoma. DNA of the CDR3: TGTGCCAGCAGCCAAAGGACCTATGGCTACACCTTC. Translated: CASSQRTYGYTF.